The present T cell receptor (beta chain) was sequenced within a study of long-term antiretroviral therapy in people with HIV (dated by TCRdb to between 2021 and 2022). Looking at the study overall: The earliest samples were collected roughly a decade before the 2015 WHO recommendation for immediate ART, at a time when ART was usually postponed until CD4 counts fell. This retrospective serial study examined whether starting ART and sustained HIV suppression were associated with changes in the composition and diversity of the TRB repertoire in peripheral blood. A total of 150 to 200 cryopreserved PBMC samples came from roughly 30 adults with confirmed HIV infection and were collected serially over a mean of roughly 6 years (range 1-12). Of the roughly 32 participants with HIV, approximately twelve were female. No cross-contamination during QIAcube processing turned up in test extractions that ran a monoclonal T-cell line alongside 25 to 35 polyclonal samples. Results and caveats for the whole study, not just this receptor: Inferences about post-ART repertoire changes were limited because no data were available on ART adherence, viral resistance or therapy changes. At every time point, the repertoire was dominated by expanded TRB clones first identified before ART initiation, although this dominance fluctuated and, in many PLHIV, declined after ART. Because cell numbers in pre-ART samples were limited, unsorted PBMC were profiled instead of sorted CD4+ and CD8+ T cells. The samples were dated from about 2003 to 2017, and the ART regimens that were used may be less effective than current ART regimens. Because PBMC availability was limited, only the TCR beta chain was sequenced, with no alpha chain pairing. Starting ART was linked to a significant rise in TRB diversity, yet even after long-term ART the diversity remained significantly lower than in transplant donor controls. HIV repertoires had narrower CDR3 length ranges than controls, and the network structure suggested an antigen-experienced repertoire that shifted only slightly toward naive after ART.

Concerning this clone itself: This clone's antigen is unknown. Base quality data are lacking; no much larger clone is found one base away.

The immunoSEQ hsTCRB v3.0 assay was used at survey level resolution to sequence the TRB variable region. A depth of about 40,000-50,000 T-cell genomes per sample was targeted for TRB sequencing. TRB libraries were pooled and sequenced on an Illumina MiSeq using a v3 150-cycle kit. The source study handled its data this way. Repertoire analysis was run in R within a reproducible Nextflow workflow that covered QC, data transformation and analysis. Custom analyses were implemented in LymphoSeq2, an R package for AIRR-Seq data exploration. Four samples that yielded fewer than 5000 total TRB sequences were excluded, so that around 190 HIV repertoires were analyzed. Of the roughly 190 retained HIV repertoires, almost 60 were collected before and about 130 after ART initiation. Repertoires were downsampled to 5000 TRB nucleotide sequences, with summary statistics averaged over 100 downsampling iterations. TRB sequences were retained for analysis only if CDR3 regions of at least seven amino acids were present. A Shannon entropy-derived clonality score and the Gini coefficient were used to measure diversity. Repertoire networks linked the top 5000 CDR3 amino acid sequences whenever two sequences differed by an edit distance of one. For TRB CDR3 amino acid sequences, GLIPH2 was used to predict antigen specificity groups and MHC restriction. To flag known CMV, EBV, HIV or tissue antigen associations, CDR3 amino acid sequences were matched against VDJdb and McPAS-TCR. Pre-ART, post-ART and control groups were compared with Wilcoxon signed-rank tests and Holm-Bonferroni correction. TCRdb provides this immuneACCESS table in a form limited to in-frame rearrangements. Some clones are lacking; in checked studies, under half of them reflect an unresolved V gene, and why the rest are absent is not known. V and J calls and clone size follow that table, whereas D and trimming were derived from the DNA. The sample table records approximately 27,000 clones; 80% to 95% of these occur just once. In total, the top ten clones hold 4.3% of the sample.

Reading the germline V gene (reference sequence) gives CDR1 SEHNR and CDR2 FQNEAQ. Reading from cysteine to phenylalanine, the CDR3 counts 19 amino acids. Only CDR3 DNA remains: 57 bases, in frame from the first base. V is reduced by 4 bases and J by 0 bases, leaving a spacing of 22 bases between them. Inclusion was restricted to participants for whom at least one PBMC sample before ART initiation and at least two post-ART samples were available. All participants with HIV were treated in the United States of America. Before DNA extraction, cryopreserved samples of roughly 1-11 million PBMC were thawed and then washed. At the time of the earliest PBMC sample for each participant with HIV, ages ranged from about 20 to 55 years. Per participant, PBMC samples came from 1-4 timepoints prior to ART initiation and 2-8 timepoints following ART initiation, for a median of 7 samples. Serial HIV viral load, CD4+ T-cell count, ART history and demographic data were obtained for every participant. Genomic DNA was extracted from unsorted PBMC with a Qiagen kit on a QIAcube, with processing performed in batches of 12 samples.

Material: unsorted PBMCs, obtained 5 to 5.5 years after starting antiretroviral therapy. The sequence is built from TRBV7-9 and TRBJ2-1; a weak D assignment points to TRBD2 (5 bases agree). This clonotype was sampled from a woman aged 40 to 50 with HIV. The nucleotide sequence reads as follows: TGTGCCAGCAGCTACCGGCCCTTCTTAGCGCGAAGCTCCTACAATGAGCAGTTCTTC. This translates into CASSYRPFLARSSYNEQFF.